The 11 T cell receptor beta chains in this list originate from one sample, sequenced in a study of blood T cell repertoires in COVID-19. Only in-frame clones appear in the TCRdb table, and some are missing; sequencing was by immunoSEQ multiplex PCR. This sample yields some 96,000 clones, of which around 85% are seen a single time; around an eighth belongs to the top ten. The sample consisted of peripheral blood. These receptors were taken from a man aged 50 to 60 with active or convalescent COVID-19.

The chain links TRBV30 to TRBJ1-2; 7 nucleotides match TRBD1. The CDR3 length is 13 residues. V was clipped by 0 bases and J by 7 bases; unmatched bases: 5. CDR1 GTSNPN and CDR2 SVGIG come from the germline V gene (reference sequence). The CDR3 region has the DNA TGTGCCTGGAGTGTATCAGGGGGAGGTGGCTACACCTTC. It translates to CAWSVSGGGGYTF.

The chain links TRBV15 to TRBJ1-5; 8 bases line up with TRBD1. The V gene's germline CDR1 is LNHNV and CDR2 YYDKDF (reference sequence). Losses at the gene ends were 2 bases for V and 4 bases for J; bases not matched to a gene: 7. The CDR3 spans 16 residues. CDR3 nucleotides: TGTGCCACCAGCAGAAAGACAGGGGTTGGGAATCAGCCCCAGCATTTT. Translating gives CATSRKTGVGNQPQHF.

The chain has TRBV2 and TRBJ2-6, with D possibly being TRBD1 (5 bases). The ends were cut back, 8 bases at V and 0 bases at J, with 8 bases in the middle. The CDR3 runs 14 residues. The germline gives CDR1 SNHLY, CDR2 FYNNEI. CDR3 amino acids: CASDRSSGANVLTF. In DNA, the CDR3 is TGTGCCAGCGACAGATCCTCTGGGGCCAACGTCCTGACTTTC.

The chain has TRBV10-3 and TRBJ1-1; D is unclear. The CDR3 has 13 residues. CDR1 ENHRY and CDR2 SYGVKD come from the germline V gene. Trimming cost V 11 bases and J 2 bases, with 15 bases left between them. The CDR3 DNA reads as TGTGCCTGTCAGGCCCAGACCAACACTGAAGCTTTCTTT. Translating gives CACQAQTNTEAFF.

The genes are TRBV18 and TRBJ1-5, with 8 nucleotides matching TRBD1. The V gene end was trimmed by 5 bases and the J gene end by 3 bases; junction bases not matched to a gene: 3. Looked up from germline, CDR1 is KGHSH and CDR2 is LQKENI. The CDR3 sequence is 14 residues long. CDR3 amino acids: CASSEDRDNQPQHF. For the CDR3, the DNA is TGTGCCAGCTCAGAGGACAGGGACAATCAGCCCCAGCATTTT.

The chain carries TRBV19 and TRBJ1-2; 7 bases are shared with TRBD1. The germline CDR1 and CDR2 sequences are LNHDA and SQIVND (reference sequence). After removal of 3 bases from V and 7 bases from J, the junction contained 11 bases not matched to a gene. This CDR3 has 15 residues. The DNA for the CDR3 is TGTGCCAGTAGTATGAGGGACCAGGGGGTAGGTGGCTACACCTTC. Its translation is CASSMRDQGVGGYTF. Variable domain in full (rest from reference TRBV19 and TRBJ1-2): DGGITQSPKYLFRKEGQNVTLSCEQNLNHDAMYWYRQDPGQGLRLIYYSQIVNDFQKGDIAEGYSVSREKKESFPLTVTSAQKNPTAFYLCASSMRDQGVGGYTFGSGTRLTVV.

V and J are TRBV7-9 and TRBJ2-5; D is perhaps TRBD1 (6 bases). V lost 5 bases to trimming and J lost 3 bases, with 10 bases between them. Germline values: CDR1 SEHNR, CDR2 FQNEAQ (reference sequence). The CDR3 is 13 amino acids. As DNA, the CDR3 is TGTGCCAGCAGCCATTACAGGGAAGAGACCCAGTACTTC. It specifies CASSHYREETQYF.

A single count supports this clone. The gene calls are TRBV11-3 and TRBJ2-7; D is undetermined. The CDR3 runs to 13 residues. Germline values: CDR1 SGHNT, CDR2 YENEEA. Trimming cost V 3 bases and J 2 bases, with 8 bases left between them. CDR3 DNA sequence: TGTGCCAGCAGCTTGGGCAGACCCTACGAGCAGTACTTC. It translates to CASSLGRPYEQYF.

The genes are TRBV5-1 and TRBJ2-5; the D gene is possibly TRBD1 (6 bases). This CDR3 region has 14 residues. The germline V gene has CDR1 SGHRS and CDR2 YFSETQ. Trimming pared 7 bases from V and 2 bases from J, leaving 15 bases between. CDR3 DNA: TGCGCCAGCCGTATAGGGGGTGGGCAAGAGACCCAGTACTTC. It encodes CASRIGGGQETQYF.

The chain links TRBV2 to TRBJ2-1; 11 bases map to TRBD2. Trimming took 6 bases from V and 7 from J; bases not matched to a gene: 5. Germline assignment: CDR1 SNHLY and CDR2 FYNNEI. The CDR3 extends over 14 amino acids. In DNA form, the CDR3 reads TGTGCCAGCAGGGCCCGGACTAGCGGGAATGAGCAGTTCTTC. This gives the protein CASRARTSGNEQFF.

The chain is built from TRBV29-1 and TRBJ2-7; tentative D call: TRBD2 (6 bases). Trimming took off 2 bases at V and 5 bases at J, with 10 bases between the two ends. The CDR3 is 12 residues long. Germline V gene data show CDR1 as SQVTM and CDR2 as ANQGSEA. CDR3 region: CSVEWGDHEQYF. Written as DNA, the CDR3 is TGCAGCGTTGAATGGGGGGACCACGAGCAGTACTTC.